This T cell receptor beta chain appears in the sequencing data of a study of cytomegalovirus exposure and HLA in healthy donors. The wider study: Approximately 77 million unique TCRs from HLA-typed donors were held in an early release of data. Study-level results: It was fewer than 200 TCR beta chains that were listed as cytomegalovirus-associated. Later analysis identified 17,000 or so TCR beta sequences associated with HLA alleles, using a false discovery rate threshold of 0.05.

The PCR ran on 60 Vbeta and 13 Jbeta primers. Here immunoSEQ multiplex PCR was the method, and the copy in TCRdb shows in-frame clones only, minus some. The data show 200,000 to 250,000 clones, with over 80% seen just once and 4.5% to 6% held by the top ten. Notes on this clone: Its antigen is still unknown.

This CDR3 is 13 amino acids long. V dropped 3 bases and J dropped 12 bases, with 15 bases sitting between them. Germline V lookup: CDR1 MNHEY, CDR2 SMNVEV (reference sequence). The chain joins TRBV27 to TRBJ2-1; D is undetermined. The receptor was derived from a middle-aged woman in good health and CMV-seropositive. Sequenced sample: PBMCs. Here the CDR3 reads CASSLRSESGQFF. DNA for the CDR3: TGTGCCAGCAGTTTGAGGAGTGAGTCTGGGCAGTTCTTC.